Listed below are T cell receptor beta chains from one sample, sequenced in a study of blood T cell repertoires in COVID-19. Clones were read by immunoSEQ multiplex PCR, and TCRdb kept only the in-frame ones, dropping some. The data show over 120,000 clones, with about 86% seen just once and around 8.6% held by the top ten. The sample was peripheral blood. The receptors were sampled from a woman in her forties or fifties with active or convalescent COVID-19. Both conserved end residues are trimmed from each CDR3.

>TRBV6-2/TRBV6-3|TRBJ1-1
ASSGPGGTEAF
>TRBV28|TRBJ2-7
ASSSGQLPGEQY
>TRBV7-2|TRBJ2-7
ASSEGLAGAYYEQY
>TRBV13|TRBJ1-4
ASSSGTEINEKLF
>TRBV2|TRBJ1-4
ASREGPVGKLF
>TRBV27|TRBJ2-5
ASSFGWGTGGETQY
>TRBV19|TRBJ1-2
ASSPTGAYGYT
>TRBV15|TRBJ2-1
ATSRGGAGGKFNEQF
>TRBV7-9|TRBJ1-5
ASSSEGPFGNQPQH
>TRBV7-3|TRBJ2-5
ASSLIPAGGQETQY
>TRBV3-1/TRBV3-2|TRBJ2-6
ASSQATPGGSGANVLT
>TRBV11-2|TRBJ1-1
ASSWATREAF
>TRBV28|TRBJ2-7
ASSLSPDSLSYEQY
>TRBV2|TRBJ2-7
ASRATSLEQY
>TRBV4-1|TRBJ1-5
ASSQDGNQPQH
>TRBV12-3/TRBV12-4|TRBJ1-2
ASSERQNGYT
>TRBV4-1|TRBJ1-1
ASSHSTGNTEAF
>TRBV7-2|TRBJ2-5
ATSLQKQVRGETQY
>TRBV4-3|TRBJ2-2
ASSQEASHTGELF
>TRBV7-9|TRBJ2-5
ASSANSPGGAETQY
>TRBV5-6|TRBJ1-5
ASSLYMPFGGYRQPQH
>TRBV7-2|TRBJ2-5
ASSLVGAEGTQY
>TRBV2|TRBJ2-5
ASSLGGLSETQY
>TRBV11-2|TRBJ1-2
ASSTFPYGYT
>TRBV27|TRBJ2-1
ASSLSGPNPNNEQF
>TRBV6-1|TRBJ2-7
ASSGWGELAGFYEQY
>TRBV18|TRBJ2-7
ASSQGAAYEQY
>TRBV2|TRBJ1-1
ASSGPGRSTEAF
>TRBV14|TRBJ2-7
ASSQGQIPYEQY
>TRBV5-5|TRBJ2-1
ASSLEGLAGTYNEQF
>TRBV27|TRBJ1-6
ASSWGQGDNSPLH
>TRBV6-5|TRBJ2-2
ASSYIWAPDTGELF
>TRBV19|TRBJ1-1
ASIGTGIYTEAF
>TRBV29-1|TRBJ2-7
SVEEGGAEQY
>TRBV5-4|TRBJ2-7
ASSLDRGYEQY
>TRBV3-1/TRBV3-2|TRBJ1-3
ASSSRSGNTIY
>TRBV18|TRBJ2-5
ASSPGQGQETQY
>TRBV10-3|TRBJ1-5
AISESKGGGNQPQH
>TRBV28|TRBJ2-7
ASRAGSGEQY
>TRBV28|TRBJ1-5
ASRRPQISSNQPQH
>TRBV18|TRBJ1-2
ASSPFSDSYGYT
>TRBV19|TRBJ1-5
ASSITGPNQPQH
>TRBV15|TRBJ2-1
ATSRDLGVGGNEQF
>TRBV10-3|TRBJ1-1
AIGQGRTEAF
>TRBV24-1|TRBJ2-1
ATSDLVSKAGLPSYNEQF
>TRBV28|TRBJ1-2
ASITGGSFYGYT
>TRBV18|TRBJ1-6
ASSNLGEDSPLH
>TRBV5-1|TRBJ2-1
ASSPYRGTGDNEQF
>TRBV5-1|TRBJ2-2
ASSNRAGELF
>TRBV5-1|TRBJ2-7
ASSLTSGPGLLEQY
>TRBV14|TRBJ2-5
ASSQVRGASQETQY
>TRBV4-1|TRBJ1-6
ASSQVSGRGNSPLH
>TRBV7-2|TRBJ2-2
ASSLDGAFNTGELF